This is a list of T cell receptor beta chains from one sample in a study of OX40 agonist ivuxolimab in advanced cancers. TCRdb's table, derived via immunoSEQ multiplex PCR, lists solely in-frame clones and lacks some. The profile shows tens of thousands of clones, about nine tenths of them singletons. The specimen was CD4+ or CD8+ T cells sorted from blood, collected in a trial of the OX40 agonist ivuxolimab. The receptor source for this set is an adult with an advanced solid tumor such as melanoma, head and neck, liver or kidney cancer. Each CDR3 is given with its conserved first and last residue. A D gene is named only where the DNA matches it firmly. Expanded clones are given a class, and other clones once, few, many or no size at all.

v_gene	abundance	j_gene	d_gene	CDR3aa	CDR3nt
TRBV5-8	-	TRBJ2-2	-	CASSRTLATGELFF	TGTGCCAGCAGCCGGACACTGGCTACCGGGGAGCTGTTTTTT
TRBV28	-	TRBJ1-3	-	CASSLRGGNTIYF	TGTGCCAGCAGTTTACGAGGGGGAAACACCATATATTTT
TRBV5-8	once	TRBJ2-1	-	CASSLDRYNEQFF	TGTGCCAGCAGCCTGGACCGATACAATGAGCAGTTCTTC
TRBV11-1	-	TRBJ2-1	TRBD2	CASSLADRLAGYNEQFF	TGTGCCAGCAGCTTAGCGGACAGACTAGCGGGTTACAATGAGCAGTTCTTC
TRBV7-2	-	TRBJ1-2	-	CASSLETRDGYTF	TGTGCCAGCAGCTTAGAGACGAGAGATGGCTACACCTTC
TRBV7-2	-	TRBJ2-1	-	CASSLVGAGAFF	-
TRBV9	-	TRBJ2-2	-	CASSVAPGRELFF	TGTGCCAGCAGCGTAGCTCCGGGTCGGGAGCTGTTTTTT
TRBV19	-	TRBJ2-5	TRBD2	CASTSGRALETQYF	TGTGCCAGTACCTCCGGGAGGGCCTTGGAGACCCAGTACTTC
TRBV15	-	TRBJ1-5	-	CATSRDLSSNQPQHF	TGTGCCACCAGCAGAGATTTAAGCAGCAATCAGCCCCAGCATTTT
TRBV5-4	-	TRBJ2-2	TRBD1	CASSDRGKTGELFF	TGTGCCAGCAGCGACAGGGGAAAAACCGGGGAGCTGTTTTTT
TRBV2	-	TRBJ1-1	-	CASSDEVDTEAFF	TGTGCCAGCAGTGACGAGGTGGACACTGAAGCTTTCTTT
TRBV6-1	-	TRBJ2-3	-	CASSRSDPDTQYF	TGTGCCAGCAGTCGATCCGACCCAGATACGCAGTATTTT
TRBV6-1	-	TRBJ2-1	TRBD1	CASWGTGIYNEQFF	TGTGCCAGCTGGGGGACAGGAATCTACAATGAGCAGTTCTTC
TRBV6-5	-	TRBJ1-2	-	CASSYSGLGYTF	TGTGCCAGCAGTTACTCAGGGCTTGGCTACACCTTC
TRBV5-5	once	TRBJ1-1	-	CASSSSSGALGTEAFF	TGTGCCAGCAGCTCCTCTTCAGGGGCGCTGGGCACTGAAGCTTTCTTT
TRBV30	-	TRBJ1-5	-	CAWNDRGSTQPQHF	TGTGCCTGGAATGATAGAGGGAGCACTCAGCCCCAGCATTTT
TRBV11-2	once	TRBJ1-5	TRBD1	CASSWDRGQPQHF	TGTGCCAGCAGCTGGGACAGGGGTCAGCCCCAGCATTTT
TRBV11-2	-	TRBJ1-1	TRBD1	CASSLSWTGNTEAFF	TGTGCCAGCAGCCTTTCTTGGACAGGGAACACTGAAGCTTTCTTT
TRBV7-8	-	TRBJ2-2	-	CASRRRVWRNTGELFF	TGTGCCAGCAGGCGCAGGGTGTGGCGGAACACCGGGGAGCTGTTTTTT
TRBV5-1	-	TRBJ1-1	TRBD1	CASSLLQGGNTEAFF	TGCGCCAGCAGCCTACTACAGGGGGGGAACACTGAAGCTTTCTTT
TRBV9	-	TRBJ2-3	TRBD2	CASSAGRGATLTDTQYF	TGTGCCAGCAGCGCCGGGAGGGGGGCCACACTCACAGATACGCAGTATTTT
TRBV5-1	-	TRBJ2-1	-	CASSSQLDNEQFF	TGCGCCAGCAGCTCCCAACTAGACAATGAGCAGTTCTTC
TRBV7-9	-	TRBJ2-3	-	CAFDRTRTDTQYF	TGTGCTTTCGACAGAACACGCACAGATACGCAGTATTTT
TRBV5-1	once	TRBJ2-3	-	CASSLDFTDTQYF	TGCGCCAGCAGCTTGGATTTCACAGATACGCAGTATTTT
TRBV7-9	-	TRBJ2-5	TRBD1	CASSSMGQGKETQYF	TGTGCCAGCAGCTCAATGGGACAGGGAAAAGAGACCCAGTACTTC
TRBV7-3	-	TRBJ2-3	-	CASSRETAGRDTQYF	TGTGCCAGCAGCCGCGAGACCGCGGGCCGTGATACGCAGTATTTT